These 4 T cell receptor beta chains originate from one sample sequenced in a study of shared clonotypes between healthy human individuals. The assay was immunoSEQ multiplex PCR, and TCRdb's table has in-frame clones only and misses some. The repertoire holds approximately 500,000 clones, with more than 65% as singletons. Input material: PBMCs. Every receptor here comes from a woman aged 40-49 years in good health. Some clones in this sample may be carry-over from other donors' samples.

The chain is built from TRBV28 and TRBJ1-2; D remains ambiguous. The CDR3 is 10 amino acids. Trimming took 8 bases from V and 10 from J, leaving 11 bases between them. The germline V gene encodes CDR1 MDHEN and CDR2 SYDVKM. The CDR3 nucleotides read TGTGCCAGCGGCAAGAGGGTCTACACCTTC. Its translation: CASGKRVYTF.

This sequence joins TRBV29-1 and TRBJ2-5; 12 nucleotides line up with TRBD1. Germline CDR1 SQVTM, CDR2 ANQGSEA. The CDR3 spans 14 residues. V lost 3 bases to trimming and J lost 5 bases; unmatched junction nucleotides: 4. CDR3 in amino acids: CSVEGTGGSETQYF. CDR3 bases: TGCAGCGTTGAGGGGACAGGGGGCTCTGAGACCCAGTACTTC.

This clone came up a few times. The V gene is TRBV11-2, the J gene TRBJ2-7, with 9 nucleotides matching TRBD1. Trimming at V came to 5 bases and at J to 3 bases, leaving 5 bases not matched to a gene. CDR1 is SGHAT and CDR2 is FQNNGV in the germline V gene. This CDR3 contains 14 residues. CDR3 DNA sequence: TGTGCCAGCAGCCCCGGGACAGGGCTCTACGAGCAGTACTTC. Translated: CASSPGTGLYEQYF. The full variable domain, with the rest looked up from reference TRBV11-2 and TRBJ2-7, is EAGVAQSPRYKIIEKRQSVAFWCNPISGHATLYWYQQILGQGPKLLIQFQNNGVVDDSQLPKDRFSAERLKGVDSTLKIQPAKLEDSAVYLCASSPGTGLYEQYFGPGTRLTVT.

Of note for this clone: As the CDR3 is not closed by the conserved phenylalanine or tryptophan, this likely results from a read error. The same CDR3 can be traced to other DNA sequences in this sample. This chain connects TRBV5-1 to TRBJ1-2, with D possibly TRBD1 on 6 matching bases. This CDR3 has 13 amino acids. The V gene's germline CDR1 is SGHRS and CDR2 YFSETQ. Trimming shortened V by 7 bases and J by 1 base, and 11 bases separated the two germline ends. For the CDR3, the DNA is TGCGCCAGCGGAGCAGGGGATAACTATGGCTACACCCTC. Translation: CASGAGDNYGYTL.